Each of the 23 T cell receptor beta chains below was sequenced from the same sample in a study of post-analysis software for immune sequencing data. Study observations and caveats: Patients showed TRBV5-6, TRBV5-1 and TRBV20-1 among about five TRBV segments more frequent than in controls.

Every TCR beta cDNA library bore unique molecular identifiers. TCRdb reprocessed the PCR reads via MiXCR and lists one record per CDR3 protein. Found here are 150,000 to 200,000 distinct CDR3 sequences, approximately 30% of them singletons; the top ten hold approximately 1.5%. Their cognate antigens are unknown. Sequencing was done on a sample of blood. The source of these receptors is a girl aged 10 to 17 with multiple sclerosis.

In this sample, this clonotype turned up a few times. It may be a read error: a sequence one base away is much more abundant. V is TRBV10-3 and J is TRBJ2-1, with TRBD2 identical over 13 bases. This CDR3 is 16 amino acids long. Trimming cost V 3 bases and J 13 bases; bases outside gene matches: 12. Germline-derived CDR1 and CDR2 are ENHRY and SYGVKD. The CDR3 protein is CAISEGTSGTGETQFF. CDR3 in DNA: TGTGCCATCAGTGAAGGGACTAGCGGGACCGGGGAGACCCAGTTCTTC.

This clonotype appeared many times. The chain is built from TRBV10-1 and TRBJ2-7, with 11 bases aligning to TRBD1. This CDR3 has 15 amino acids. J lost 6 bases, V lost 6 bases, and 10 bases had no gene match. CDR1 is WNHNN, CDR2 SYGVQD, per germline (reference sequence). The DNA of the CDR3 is TGCGCCAGCAGCAAAACCGGGACAGGGGGTTCCGAGCAGTACTTC. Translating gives CASSKTGTGGSEQYF.

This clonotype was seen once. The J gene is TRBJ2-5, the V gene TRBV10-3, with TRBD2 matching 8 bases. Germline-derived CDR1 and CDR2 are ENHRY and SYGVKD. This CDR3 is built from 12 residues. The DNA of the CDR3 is TGTGTCATTTCGCGGGAGGAACAGACCCAGTACTTC. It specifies CVISREEQTQYF.

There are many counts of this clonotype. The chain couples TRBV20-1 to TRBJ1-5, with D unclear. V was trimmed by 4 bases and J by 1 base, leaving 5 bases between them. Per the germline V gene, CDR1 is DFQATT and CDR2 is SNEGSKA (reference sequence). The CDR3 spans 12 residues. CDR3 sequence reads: CSAIRSNQPQHF. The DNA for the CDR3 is TGCAGTGCTATACGAAGCAATCAGCCCCAGCATTTT.

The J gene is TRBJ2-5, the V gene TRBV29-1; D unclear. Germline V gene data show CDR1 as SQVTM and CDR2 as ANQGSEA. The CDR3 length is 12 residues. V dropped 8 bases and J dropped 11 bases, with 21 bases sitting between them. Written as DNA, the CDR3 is TGCAGCTTTAAGCCGCGATGCAATGAGCAGTACTTC. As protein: CSFKPRCNEQYF. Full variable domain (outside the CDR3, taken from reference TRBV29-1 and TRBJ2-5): SAVISQKPSRDICQRGTSLTIQCQVDSQVTMMFWYRQQPGQSLTLIATANQGSEATYESGFVIDKFPISRPNLTFSTLTVSNMSPEDSSIYLCSFKPRCNEQYFGPGTRLLVL.

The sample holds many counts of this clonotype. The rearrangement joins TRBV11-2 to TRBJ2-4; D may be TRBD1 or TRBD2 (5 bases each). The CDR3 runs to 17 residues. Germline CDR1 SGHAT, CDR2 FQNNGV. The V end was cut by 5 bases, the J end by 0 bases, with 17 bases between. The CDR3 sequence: CASSGTGTSLAKNIQYF. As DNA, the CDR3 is TGTGCCAGCAGCGGCACCGGGACCTCCCTAGCCAAAAACATTCAGTACTTC.

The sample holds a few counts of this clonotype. The CDR3 DNA reads TGTGCCAGCAGTTTAAATGGGCCCCAGCATTTT. Its translation: CASSLNGPQHF. The chain is built from TRBV12-3 or TRBV12-4 and TRBJ1-5, with D uncertain. Trimming took off 2 bases at V and 9 bases at J, with 5 bases between the two ends. The CDR3 has 11 residues.

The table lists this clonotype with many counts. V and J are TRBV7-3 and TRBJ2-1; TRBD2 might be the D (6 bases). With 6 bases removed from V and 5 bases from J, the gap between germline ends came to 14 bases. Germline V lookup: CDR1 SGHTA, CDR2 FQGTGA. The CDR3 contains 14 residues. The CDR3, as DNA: TGTGCCAGCAGGCCTACCGGGGGACACAATGAGCAGTTCTTC. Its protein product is CASRPTGGHNEQFF.

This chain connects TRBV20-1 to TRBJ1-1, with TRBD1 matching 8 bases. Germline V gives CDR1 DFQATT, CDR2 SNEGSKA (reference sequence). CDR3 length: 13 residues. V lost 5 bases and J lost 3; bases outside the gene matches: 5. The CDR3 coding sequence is TGCAGTGCTGATACAGGGGGGGACACTGAAGCTTTCTTT. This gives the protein CSADTGGDTEAFF.

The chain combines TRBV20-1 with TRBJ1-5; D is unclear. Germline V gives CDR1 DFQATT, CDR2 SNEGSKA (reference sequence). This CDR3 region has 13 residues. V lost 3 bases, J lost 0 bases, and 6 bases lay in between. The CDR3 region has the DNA TGCAGTGCTAGGGATGGTAGCAATCAGCCCCAGCATTTT. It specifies CSARDGSNQPQHF.

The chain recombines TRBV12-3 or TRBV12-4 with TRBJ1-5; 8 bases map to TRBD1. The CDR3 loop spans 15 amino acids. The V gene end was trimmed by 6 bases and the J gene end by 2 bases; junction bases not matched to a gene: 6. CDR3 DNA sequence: TGTGCCAGCAGCGCGACAGGGGTAGGCAATCAGCCCCAGCATTTT. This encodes CASSATGVGNQPQHF.

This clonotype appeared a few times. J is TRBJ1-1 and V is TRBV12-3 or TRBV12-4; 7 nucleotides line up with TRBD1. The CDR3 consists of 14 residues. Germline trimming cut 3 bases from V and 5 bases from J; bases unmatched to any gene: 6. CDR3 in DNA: TGTGCCAGCAGTTTGTCAGGGGGTGGAACTGAAGCTTTCTTT. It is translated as CASSLSGGGTEAFF.

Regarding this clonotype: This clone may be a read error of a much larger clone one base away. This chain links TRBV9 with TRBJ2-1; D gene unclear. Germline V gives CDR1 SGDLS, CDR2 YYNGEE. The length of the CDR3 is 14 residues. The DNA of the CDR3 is TGTGCCAGCGGCGTGCAAGATTCGTACAATGAGCAGTTCTTC. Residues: CASGVQDSYNEQFF.

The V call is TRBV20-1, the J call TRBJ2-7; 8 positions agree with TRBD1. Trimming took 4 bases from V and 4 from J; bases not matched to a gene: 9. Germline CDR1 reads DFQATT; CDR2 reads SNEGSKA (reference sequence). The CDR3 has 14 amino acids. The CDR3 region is CSAIPAGGYYEQYF. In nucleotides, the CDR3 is TGCAGTGCTATCCCGGCAGGGGGCTATTACGAGCAGTACTTC.

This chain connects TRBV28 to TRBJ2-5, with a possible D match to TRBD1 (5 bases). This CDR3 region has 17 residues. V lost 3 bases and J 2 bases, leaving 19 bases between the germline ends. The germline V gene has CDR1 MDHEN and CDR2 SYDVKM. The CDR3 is CASSFRLRRGLQETQYF. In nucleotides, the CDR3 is TGTGCCAGCAGTTTTCGGCTTAGAAGGGGTCTGCAAGAGACCCAGTACTTC.

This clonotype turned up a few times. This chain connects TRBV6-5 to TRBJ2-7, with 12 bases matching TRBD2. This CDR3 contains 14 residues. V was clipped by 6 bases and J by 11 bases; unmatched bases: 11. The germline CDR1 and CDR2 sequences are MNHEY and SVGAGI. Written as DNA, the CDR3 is TGTGCCAGCAGATTACCTAGCGGGAGGGCTGAAGAGTACTTC. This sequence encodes CASRLPSGRAEEYF.

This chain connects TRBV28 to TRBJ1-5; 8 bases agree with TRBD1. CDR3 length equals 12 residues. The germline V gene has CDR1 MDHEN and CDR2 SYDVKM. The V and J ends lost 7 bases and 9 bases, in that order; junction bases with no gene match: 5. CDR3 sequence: CASTDRERPQHF. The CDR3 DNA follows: TGTGCCAGCACGGACAGGGAACGGCCCCAGCATTTT.

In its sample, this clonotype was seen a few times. The CDR3, as DNA: TGCGCCAGCAGCCTGAGGGACAGCTACAATGAGCAGTTCTTC. As protein: CASSLRDSYNEQFF. This chain connects TRBV5-1 to TRBJ2-1, with TRBD1 matching 7 bases. V shed 4 bases and J 3 bases; nucleotides not matched to a gene: 4. The CDR3 consists of 14 residues. Germline V gives CDR1 SGHRS, CDR2 YFSETQ.

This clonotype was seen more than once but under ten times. The CDR3 sequence: CASSEGGDSSEAFF. In DNA form, the CDR3 reads TGTGCCAGCAGCGAAGGGGGGGATTCGTCAGAAGCTTTCTTT. J is TRBJ1-1 and V is TRBV11-1; D might be TRBD1 (6 bases). Germline values: CDR1 SGHAT, CDR2 FQDESV (reference sequence). The CDR3 consists of 14 residues. V was trimmed by 5 bases and J by 8 bases, leaving 18 bases between them.

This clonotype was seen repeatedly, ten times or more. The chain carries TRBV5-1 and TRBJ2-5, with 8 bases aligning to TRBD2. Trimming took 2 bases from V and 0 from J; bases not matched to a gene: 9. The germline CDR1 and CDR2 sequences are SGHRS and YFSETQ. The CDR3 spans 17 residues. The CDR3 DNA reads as TGCGCCAGCAGCTTACGCTATAGCGGGATGGACCAAGAGACCCAGTACTTC. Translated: CASSLRYSGMDQETQYF. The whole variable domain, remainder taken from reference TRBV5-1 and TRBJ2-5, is KAGVTQTPRYLIKTRGQQVTLSCSPISGHRSVSWYQQTPGQGLQFLFEYFSETQRNKGNFPGRFSGRQFSNSRSEMNVSTLELGDSALYLCASSLRYSGMDQETQYFGPGTRLLVL.

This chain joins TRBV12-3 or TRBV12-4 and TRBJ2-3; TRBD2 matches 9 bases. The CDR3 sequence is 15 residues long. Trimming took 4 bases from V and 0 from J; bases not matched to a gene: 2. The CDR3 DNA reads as TGTGCCAGCAGTTCTGGACTAGCGAGCACAGATACGCAGTATTTT. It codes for CASSSGLASTDTQYF.

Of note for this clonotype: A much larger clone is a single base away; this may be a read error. The CDR3 DNA sequence: TGCGCCGGCAGCCGCGCGGGACAGGGAACCTATGGCTACACCTTC. Translation gives CAGSRAGQGTYGYTF. This chain connects TRBV4-1 to TRBJ1-2; 9 bases align to TRBD1. The germline gives CDR1 MGHRA, CDR2 YSYEKL. This CDR3 has 15 amino acids.

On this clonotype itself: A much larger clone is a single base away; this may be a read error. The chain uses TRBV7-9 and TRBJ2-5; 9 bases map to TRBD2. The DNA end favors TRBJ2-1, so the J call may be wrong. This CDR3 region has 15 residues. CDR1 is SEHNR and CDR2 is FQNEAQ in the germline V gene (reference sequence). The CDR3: CASSLAGLAQETQFF. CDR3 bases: TGTGCCAGCAGCTTAGCAGGACTAGCGCAAGAGACCCAGTTCTTC.